The 8 T cell receptor beta chains given below trace back to one sample, sequenced in a study of cytomegalovirus exposure and HLA in healthy donors. This PCR relied on a set of 60 Vbeta primers and 13 Jbeta primers. The method was immunoSEQ multiplex PCR; TCRdb's version includes in-frame clones alone and lacks a portion of them. Of 110,000 or so clones listed, about 70% are singletons. Sequenced material: PBMCs. The origin of the receptors is a woman in her 40s in good health and CMV-seropositive.

V is TRBV6-5 and J is TRBJ2-3, with D unresolved. V was pared by 5 bases and J by 0 bases, with 9 bases between. Per germline, CDR1 MNHEY and CDR2 SVGAGI. The CDR3 has 14 amino acids. In nucleotides, the CDR3 is TGTGCCAGCAGTCGCAGTTATAGCACAGATACGCAGTATTTT. Translation gives CASSRSYSTDTQYF.

The CDR3 DNA reads TGTGCCAGCAGCCAATCGTGGATTAGACTAGCGGTCCACAATGAGCAGTTCTTC. Its protein product is CASSQSWIRLAVHNEQFF. The V call is TRBV16, the J call TRBJ2-1, with 9 bases that match TRBD2. Germline CDR1 is KGHSY and CDR2 is FQNENV. The CDR3 loop spans 18 amino acids. Losses at the gene ends were 0 bases for V and 5 bases for J; bases not matched to a gene: 11.

V and J are TRBV7-9 and TRBJ2-5; 8 positions match TRBD2. The V gene end was trimmed by 5 bases and the J gene end by 4 bases; junction bases not matched to a gene: 6. Germline V gene data show CDR1 as SEHNR and CDR2 as FQNEAQ (reference sequence). This CDR3 is 14 amino acids long. The CDR3: CASSPGLAVETQYF. CDR3 sequence (DNA): TGTGCCAGCAGCCCTGGACTAGCAGTAGAGACCCAGTACTTC.

The gene calls are TRBV19 and TRBJ2-5; TRBD2 matches at 10 bases. The CDR3 has 16 residues. V was clipped by 4 bases and J by 3 bases; unmatched bases: 8. Per the germline V gene, CDR1 is LNHDA and CDR2 is SQIVND (reference sequence). Written as DNA, the CDR3 is TGTGCCAGTAGTAGGGGACTAGCGCGGGGGAAAGAGACCCAGTACTTC. Translating it yields CASSRGLARGKETQYF.

This rearrangement joins TRBV6-5 to TRBJ1-2; D gene unclear. Trimming left V 0 bases short and J 3 bases short, with 8 bases between. The CDR3 runs 14 residues. CDR1 is MNHEY and CDR2 is SVGAGI in the germline V gene. The CDR3 nucleotides read TGTGCCAGCAGTTACTCGGCAAACCACTATGGCTACACCTTC. As protein: CASSYSANHYGYTF.

This chain connects TRBV9 to TRBJ2-7; D is perhaps TRBD1 (5 bases). Germline V gene lookup returns CDR1 SGDLS and CDR2 YYNGEE. The CDR3 runs 13 residues. Trimming took 3 bases from V and 0 from J, leaving 7 bases between them. The CDR3: CASSGTSSYEQYF. The CDR3 DNA follows: TGTGCCAGCAGCGGGACATCCTCCTACGAGCAGTACTTC.

This clone was picked up one time. The chain couples TRBV5-1 to TRBJ1-2; D not certain. CDR3 length: 15 amino acids. The V end lost 2 bases, the J end lost 4 bases, and 15 bases lay between the germline ends. CDR1 is SGHRS, CDR2 YFSETQ, per germline. CDR3 coding DNA: TGCGCCAGCAGCTTTTCGCGGGGAGCATCCTATGGCTACACCTTC. Amino acid sequence: CASSFSRGASYGYTF.

The chain links TRBV28 to TRBJ1-5, with TRBD1 identical over 8 bases. The CDR3 totals 14 residues. Germline V gives CDR1 MDHEN, CDR2 SYDVKM. Germline trimming cut 6 bases from V and 6 bases from J; bases unmatched to any gene: 7. CDR3 in DNA: TGTGCCAGCAGCCAGGGGGCGCCGGGTCAGCCCCAGCATTTT. Translating gives CASSQGAPGQPQHF.